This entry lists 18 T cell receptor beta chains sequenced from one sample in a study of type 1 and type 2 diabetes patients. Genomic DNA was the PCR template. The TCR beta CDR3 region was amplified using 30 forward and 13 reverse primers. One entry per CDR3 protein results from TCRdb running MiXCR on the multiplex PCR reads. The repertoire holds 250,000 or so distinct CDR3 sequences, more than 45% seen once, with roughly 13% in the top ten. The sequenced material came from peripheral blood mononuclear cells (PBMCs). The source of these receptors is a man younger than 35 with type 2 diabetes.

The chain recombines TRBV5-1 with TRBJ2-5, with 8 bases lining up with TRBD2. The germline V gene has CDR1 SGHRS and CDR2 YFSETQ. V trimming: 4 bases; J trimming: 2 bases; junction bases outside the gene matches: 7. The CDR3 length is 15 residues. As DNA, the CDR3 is TGCGCCAGCAGCGCCGGACTAGCCCTTCAAGAGACCCAGTACTTC. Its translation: CASSAGLALQETQYF.

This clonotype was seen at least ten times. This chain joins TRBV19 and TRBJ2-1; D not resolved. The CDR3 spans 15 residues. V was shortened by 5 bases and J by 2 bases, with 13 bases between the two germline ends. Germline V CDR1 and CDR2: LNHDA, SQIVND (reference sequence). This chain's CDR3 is CASSLGDPAYNEQFF. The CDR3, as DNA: TGTGCCAGTAGTCTCGGAGATCCCGCCTACAATGAGCAGTTCTTC.

In nucleotides, the CDR3 is TGTGCCAGCAGCCAAACTTCGGGCCTCCACTTT. This encodes CASSQTSGLHF. The chain is built from TRBV6-6 and TRBJ1-6; D is uncertain. The V gene lost 6 bases and the J gene lost 15 bases, with 12 bases spanning the gap. The CDR3 is 11 amino acids. CDR1 and CDR2 from the germline V gene are MNHNY and SVGAGI (reference sequence).

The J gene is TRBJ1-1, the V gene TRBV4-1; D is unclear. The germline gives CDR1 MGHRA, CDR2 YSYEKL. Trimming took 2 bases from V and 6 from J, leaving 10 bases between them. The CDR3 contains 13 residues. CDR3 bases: TGCGCCAGCAGCCAAAGTGGTTTACCTGAAGCTTTCTTT. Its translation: CASSQSGLPEAFF.

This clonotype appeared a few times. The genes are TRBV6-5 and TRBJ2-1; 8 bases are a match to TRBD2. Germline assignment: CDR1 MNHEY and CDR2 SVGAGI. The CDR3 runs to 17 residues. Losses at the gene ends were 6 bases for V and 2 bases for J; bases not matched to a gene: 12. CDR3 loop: CASSLGPAGATYNEQFF. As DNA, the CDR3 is TGTGCCAGCAGCTTAGGACCAGCGGGGGCAACCTACAATGAGCAGTTCTTC.

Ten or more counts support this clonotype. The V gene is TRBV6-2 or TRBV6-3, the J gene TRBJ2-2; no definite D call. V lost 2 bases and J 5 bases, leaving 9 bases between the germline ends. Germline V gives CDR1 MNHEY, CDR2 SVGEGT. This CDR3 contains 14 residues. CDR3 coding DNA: TGTGCCAGCAGTTACCGGCAGGAGACCGGGGAGCTGTTTTTT. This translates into CASSYRQETGELFF.

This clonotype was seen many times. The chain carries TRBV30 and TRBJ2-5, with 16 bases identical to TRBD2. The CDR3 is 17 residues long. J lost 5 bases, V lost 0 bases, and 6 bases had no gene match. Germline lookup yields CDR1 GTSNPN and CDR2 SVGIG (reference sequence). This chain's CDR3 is CAWSVGTSGRAMETQYF. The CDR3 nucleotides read TGTGCCTGGAGTGTAGGGACTAGCGGGAGGGCAATGGAGACCCAGTACTTC.

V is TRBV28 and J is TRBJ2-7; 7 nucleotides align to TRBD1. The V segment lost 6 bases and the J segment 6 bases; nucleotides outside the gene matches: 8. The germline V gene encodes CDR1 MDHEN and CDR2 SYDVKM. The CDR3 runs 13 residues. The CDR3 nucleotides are TGTGCCAGCAGGAGACAGGGTTGGAGCGAGCAGTACTTC. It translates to CASRRQGWSEQYF.

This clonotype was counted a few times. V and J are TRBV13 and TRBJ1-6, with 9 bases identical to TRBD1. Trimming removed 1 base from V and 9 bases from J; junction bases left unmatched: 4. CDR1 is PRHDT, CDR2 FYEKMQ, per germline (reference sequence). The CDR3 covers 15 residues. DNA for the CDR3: TGTGCCAGCAGCTTAGCACAGGGGGCGTTTTCACCCCTCCACTTT. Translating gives CASSLAQGAFSPLHF.

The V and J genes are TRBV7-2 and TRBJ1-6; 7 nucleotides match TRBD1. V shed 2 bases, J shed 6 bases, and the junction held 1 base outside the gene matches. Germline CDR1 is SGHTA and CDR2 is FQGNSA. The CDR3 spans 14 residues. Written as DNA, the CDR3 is TGTGCCAGCAGCTTAACAGGGGCTAATTCACCCCTCCACTTT. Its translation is CASSLTGANSPLHF.

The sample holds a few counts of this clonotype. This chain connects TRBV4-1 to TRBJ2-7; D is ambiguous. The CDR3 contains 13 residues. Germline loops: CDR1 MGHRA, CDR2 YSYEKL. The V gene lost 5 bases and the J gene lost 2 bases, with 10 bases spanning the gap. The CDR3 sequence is CASSTTVTYEQYF. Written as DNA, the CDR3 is TGCGCCAGCAGCACGACGGTTACCTACGAGCAGTACTTC.

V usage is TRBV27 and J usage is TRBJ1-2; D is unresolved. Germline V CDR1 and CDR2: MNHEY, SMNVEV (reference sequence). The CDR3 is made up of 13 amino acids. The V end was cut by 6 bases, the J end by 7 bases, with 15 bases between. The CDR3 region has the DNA TGTGCCAGCAGATTTCCGGGCTCCGGTGGCTACACCTTC. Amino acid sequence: CASRFPGSGGYTF.

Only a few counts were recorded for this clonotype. Here the CDR3 DNA reads TGTGCCAGCAGCCAAGACGGGAGAAAAGGGTCCTACGAGCAGTACTTC. This sequence encodes CASSQDGRKGSYEQYF. The chain employs TRBV14 and TRBJ2-7; D perhaps matches TRBD2 (6 bases). V was clipped by 0 bases and J by 1 base, with 13 bases between them. Germline lookup yields CDR1 SGHDN and CDR2 FVKESK. This CDR3 contains 16 residues.

Here the CDR3 DNA reads TGTGCCAGTAGTGCTCCTGGGACTAGCGGGAGTCCCTCAACCTACAATGAGCAGTTCTTC. Translating gives CASSAPGTSGSPSTYNEQFF. The chain joins TRBV19 to TRBJ2-1; 14 bases map to TRBD2. CDR3 size: 20 residues. The germline V gene has CDR1 LNHDA and CDR2 SQIVND (reference sequence). With 5 bases clipped from V and 2 bases from J, the junction kept 14 bases outside the gene matches.

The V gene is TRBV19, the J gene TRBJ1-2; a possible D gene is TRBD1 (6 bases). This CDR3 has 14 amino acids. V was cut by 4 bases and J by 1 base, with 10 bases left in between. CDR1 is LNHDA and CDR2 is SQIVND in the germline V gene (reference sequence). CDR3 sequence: CASSTGVYNYGYTF. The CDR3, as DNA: TGTGCCAGTAGTACAGGGGTGTATAACTATGGCTACACCTTC.

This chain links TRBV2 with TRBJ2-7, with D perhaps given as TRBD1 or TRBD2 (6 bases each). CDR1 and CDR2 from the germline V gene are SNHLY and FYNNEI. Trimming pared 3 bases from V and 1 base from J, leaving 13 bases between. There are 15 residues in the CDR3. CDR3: CASSDGGAESYEQYF. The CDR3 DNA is TGTGCCAGCAGTGACGGGGGCGCGGAATCCTACGAGCAGTACTTC.

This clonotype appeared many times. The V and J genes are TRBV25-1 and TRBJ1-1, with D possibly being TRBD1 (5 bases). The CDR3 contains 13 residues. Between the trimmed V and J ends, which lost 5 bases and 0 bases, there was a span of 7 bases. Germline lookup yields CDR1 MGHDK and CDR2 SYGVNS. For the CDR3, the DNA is TGTGCCAGCAGTAGGGGCGTGAACACTGAAGCTTTCTTT. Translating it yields CASSRGVNTEAFF.

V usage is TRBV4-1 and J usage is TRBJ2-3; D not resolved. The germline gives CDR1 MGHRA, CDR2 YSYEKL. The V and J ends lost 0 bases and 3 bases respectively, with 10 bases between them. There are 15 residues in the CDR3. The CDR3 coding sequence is TGCGCCAGCAGCCAAGAGTTTGACGGGACAGATACGCAGTATTTT. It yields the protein CASSQEFDGTDTQYF.